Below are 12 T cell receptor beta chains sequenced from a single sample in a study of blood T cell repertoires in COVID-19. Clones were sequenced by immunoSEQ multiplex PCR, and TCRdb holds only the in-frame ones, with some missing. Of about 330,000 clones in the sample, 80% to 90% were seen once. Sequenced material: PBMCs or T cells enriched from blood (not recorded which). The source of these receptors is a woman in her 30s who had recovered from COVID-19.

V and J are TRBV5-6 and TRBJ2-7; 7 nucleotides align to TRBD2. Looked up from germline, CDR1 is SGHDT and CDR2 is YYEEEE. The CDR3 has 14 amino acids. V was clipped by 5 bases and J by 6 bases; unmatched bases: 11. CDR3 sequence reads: CASRGGIALTEQYF. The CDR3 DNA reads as TGTGCCAGCAGGGGAGGGATCGCCCTTACCGAGCAGTACTTC.

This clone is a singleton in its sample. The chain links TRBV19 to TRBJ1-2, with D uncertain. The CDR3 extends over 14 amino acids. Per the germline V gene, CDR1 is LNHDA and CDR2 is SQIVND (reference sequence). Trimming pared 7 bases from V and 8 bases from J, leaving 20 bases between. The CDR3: CASTSGIRVRGYTF. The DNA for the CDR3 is TGTGCCAGTACCTCGGGGATCCGGGTGAGAGGCTACACCTTC.

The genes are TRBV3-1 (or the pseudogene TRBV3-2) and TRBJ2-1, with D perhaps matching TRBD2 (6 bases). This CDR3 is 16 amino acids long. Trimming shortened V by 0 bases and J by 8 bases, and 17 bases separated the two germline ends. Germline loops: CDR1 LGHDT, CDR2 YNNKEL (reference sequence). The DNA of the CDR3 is TGTGCCAGCAGCCAAGATCTGGGATGGGGGGACGATGAGCAGTTCTTC. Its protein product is CASSQDLGWGDDEQFF.

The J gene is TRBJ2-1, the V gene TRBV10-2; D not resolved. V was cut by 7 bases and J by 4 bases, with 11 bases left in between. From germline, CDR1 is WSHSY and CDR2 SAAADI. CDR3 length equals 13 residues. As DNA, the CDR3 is TGCGCCAGCACGCTCTTGCGGTACAATGAGCAGTTCTTC. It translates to CASTLLRYNEQFF.

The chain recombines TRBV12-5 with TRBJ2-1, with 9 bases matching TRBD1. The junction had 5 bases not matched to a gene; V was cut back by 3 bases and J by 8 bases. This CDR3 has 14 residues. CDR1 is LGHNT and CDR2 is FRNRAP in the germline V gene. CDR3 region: CASGFRDRDHEQFF. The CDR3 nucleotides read TGTGCTAGTGGTTTTAGGGACAGGGATCATGAGCAGTTCTTC.

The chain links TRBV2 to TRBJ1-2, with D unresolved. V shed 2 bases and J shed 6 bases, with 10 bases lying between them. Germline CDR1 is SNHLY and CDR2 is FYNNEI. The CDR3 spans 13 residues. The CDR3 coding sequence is TGTGCCAGCAGTGAAAGGCGGAAAGATGGCTACACCTTC. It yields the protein CASSERRKDGYTF.

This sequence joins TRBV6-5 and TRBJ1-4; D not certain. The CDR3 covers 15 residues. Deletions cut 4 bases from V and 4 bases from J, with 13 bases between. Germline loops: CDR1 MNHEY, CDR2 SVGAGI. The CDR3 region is CASSFGRDINEKLFF. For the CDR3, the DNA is TGTGCCAGCAGTTTCGGCCGGGATATTAATGAAAAACTGTTTTTT.

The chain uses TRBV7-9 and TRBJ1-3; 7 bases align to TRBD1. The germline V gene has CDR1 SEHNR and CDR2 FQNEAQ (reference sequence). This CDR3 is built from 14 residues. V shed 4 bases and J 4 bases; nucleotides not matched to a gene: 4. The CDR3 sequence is CASSSDREGNTIYF. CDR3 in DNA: TGTGCCAGCAGCTCCGACAGGGAGGGAAACACCATATATTTT.

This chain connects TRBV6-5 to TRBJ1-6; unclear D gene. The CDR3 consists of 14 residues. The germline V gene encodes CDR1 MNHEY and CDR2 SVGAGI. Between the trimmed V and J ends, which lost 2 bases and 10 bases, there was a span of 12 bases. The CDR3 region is CASSYPGYDSPLHF. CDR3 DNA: TGTGCCAGCAGTTACCCCGGGTACGACTCACCCCTCCACTTT.

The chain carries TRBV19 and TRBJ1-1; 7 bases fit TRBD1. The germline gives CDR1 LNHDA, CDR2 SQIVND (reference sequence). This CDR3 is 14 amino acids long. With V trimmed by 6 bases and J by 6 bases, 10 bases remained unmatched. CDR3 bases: TGTGCCAGTAGAGTGACAGGGAACAGCGCTGAAGCTTTCTTT. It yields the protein CASRVTGNSAEAFF.

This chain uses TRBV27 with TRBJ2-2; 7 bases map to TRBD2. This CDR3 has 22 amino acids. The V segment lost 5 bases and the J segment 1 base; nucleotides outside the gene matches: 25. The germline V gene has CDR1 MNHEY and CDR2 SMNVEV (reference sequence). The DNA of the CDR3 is TGTGCCAGCAGTCAACGAAACCCCACAAGCCTCGTTTTAGCGGGGAACACCGGGGAGCTGTTTTTT. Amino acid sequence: CASSQRNPTSLVLAGNTGELFF.

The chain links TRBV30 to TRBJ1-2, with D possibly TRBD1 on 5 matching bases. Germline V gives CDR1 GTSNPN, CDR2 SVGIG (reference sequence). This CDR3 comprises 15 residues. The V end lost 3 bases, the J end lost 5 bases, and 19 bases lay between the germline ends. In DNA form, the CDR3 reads TGTGCCTGGAGCCCCCATGGGGCGCGGGAGTATGGCTACACCTTC. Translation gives CAWSPHGAREYGYTF.